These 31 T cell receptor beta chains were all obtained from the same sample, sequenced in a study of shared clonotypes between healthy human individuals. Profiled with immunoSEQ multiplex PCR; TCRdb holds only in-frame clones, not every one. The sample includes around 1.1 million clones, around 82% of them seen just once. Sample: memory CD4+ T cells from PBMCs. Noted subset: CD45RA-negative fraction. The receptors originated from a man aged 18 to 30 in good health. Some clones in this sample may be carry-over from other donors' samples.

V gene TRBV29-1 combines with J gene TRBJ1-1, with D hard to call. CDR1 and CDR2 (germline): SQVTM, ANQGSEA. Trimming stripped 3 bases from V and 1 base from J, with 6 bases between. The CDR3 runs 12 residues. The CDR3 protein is CSVDQSNTEAFF. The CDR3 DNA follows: TGCAGCGTTGATCAGTCGAACACTGAAGCTTTCTTT.

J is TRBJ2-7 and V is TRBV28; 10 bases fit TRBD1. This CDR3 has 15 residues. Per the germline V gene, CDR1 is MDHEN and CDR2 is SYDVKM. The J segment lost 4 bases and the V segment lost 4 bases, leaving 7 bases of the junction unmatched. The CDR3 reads CASSSRTGGGYEQYF. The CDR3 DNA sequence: TGTGCCAGCAGTTCCAGGACAGGGGGAGGGTACGAGCAGTACTTC.

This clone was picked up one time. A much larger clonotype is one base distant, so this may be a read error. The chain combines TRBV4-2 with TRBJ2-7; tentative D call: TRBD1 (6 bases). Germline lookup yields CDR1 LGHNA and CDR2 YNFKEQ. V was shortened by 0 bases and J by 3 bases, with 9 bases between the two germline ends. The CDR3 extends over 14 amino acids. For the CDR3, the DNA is TGTGCCAGCAGCCAAGAAGGGGACAACTACGAGCAGTACTTC. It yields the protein CASSQEGDNYEQYF.

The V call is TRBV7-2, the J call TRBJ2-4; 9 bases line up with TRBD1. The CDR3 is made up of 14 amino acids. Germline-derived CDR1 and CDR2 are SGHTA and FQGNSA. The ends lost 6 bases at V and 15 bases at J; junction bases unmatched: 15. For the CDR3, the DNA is TGTGCCAGCAGTTATGGGGGAGGGACAGGGAGGCTGTACTTC. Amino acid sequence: CASSYGGGTGRLYF. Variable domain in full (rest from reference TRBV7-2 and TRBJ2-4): GAGVSQSPSNKVTEKGKDVELRCDPISGHTALYWYRQSLGQGLEFLIYFQGNSAPDKSGLPSDRFSAERTGGSVSTLTIQRTQQEDSAVYLCASSYGGGTGRLYFGAGTRLSVL.

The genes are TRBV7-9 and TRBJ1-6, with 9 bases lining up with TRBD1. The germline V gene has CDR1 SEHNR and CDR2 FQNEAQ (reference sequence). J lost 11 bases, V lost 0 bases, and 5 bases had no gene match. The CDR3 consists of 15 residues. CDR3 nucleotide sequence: TGTGCCAGCAGCTTAGCGGGGACAGGGTTTACACCCCTCCACTTT. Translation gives CASSLAGTGFTPLHF.

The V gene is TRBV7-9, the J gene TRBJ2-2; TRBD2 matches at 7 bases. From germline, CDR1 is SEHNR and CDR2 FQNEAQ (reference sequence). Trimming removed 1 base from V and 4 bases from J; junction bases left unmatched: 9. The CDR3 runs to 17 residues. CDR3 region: CASSLGWGGRSTGELFF. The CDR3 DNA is TGTGCCAGCAGCTTAGGTTGGGGCGGGAGATCCACCGGGGAGCTGTTTTTT.

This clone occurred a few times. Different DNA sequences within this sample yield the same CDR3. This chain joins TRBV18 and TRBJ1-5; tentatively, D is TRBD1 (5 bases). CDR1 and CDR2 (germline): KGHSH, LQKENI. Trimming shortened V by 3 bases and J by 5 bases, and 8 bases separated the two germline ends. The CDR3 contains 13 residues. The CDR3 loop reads CASSPQGDQPQHF. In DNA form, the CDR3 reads TGTGCCAGCTCACCTCAGGGAGATCAGCCCCAGCATTTT.

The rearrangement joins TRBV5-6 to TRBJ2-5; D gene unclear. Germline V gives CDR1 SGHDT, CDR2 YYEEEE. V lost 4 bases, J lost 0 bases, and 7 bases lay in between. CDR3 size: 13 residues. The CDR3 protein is CASSNADQETQYF. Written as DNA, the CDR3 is TGTGCCAGCAGCAATGCCGACCAAGAGACCCAGTACTTC.

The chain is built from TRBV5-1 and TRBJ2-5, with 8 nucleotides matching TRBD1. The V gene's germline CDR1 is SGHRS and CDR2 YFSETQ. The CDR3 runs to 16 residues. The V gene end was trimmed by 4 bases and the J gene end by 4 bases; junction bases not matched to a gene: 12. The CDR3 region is CASSGGTTGVGETQYF. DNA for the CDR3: TGCGCCAGCAGCGGAGGGACGACAGGGGTTGGAGAGACCCAGTACTTC.

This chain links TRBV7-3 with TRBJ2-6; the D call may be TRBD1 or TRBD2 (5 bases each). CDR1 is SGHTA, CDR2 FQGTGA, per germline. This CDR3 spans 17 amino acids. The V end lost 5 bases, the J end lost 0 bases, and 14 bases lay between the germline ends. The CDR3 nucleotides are TGTGCCAGCAGCCTAGGGGCGGGTACCTCTGGGGCCAACGTCCTGACTTTC. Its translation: CASSLGAGTSGANVLTF.

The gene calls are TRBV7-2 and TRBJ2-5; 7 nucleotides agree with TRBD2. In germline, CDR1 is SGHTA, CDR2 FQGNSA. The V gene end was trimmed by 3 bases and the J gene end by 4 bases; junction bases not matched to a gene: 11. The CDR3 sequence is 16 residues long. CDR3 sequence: CASSLARASGGETQYF. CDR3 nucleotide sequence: TGTGCCAGCAGCTTGGCTCGGGCTAGCGGAGGAGAGACCCAGTACTTC.

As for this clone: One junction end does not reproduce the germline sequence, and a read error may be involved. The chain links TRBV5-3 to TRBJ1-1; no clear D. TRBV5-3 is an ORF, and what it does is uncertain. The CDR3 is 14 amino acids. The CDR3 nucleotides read TGTGCCAGCAGCTTCCGCGCTGGACGATCCGAAGCTTTCTTT. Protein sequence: CASSFRAGRSEAFF.

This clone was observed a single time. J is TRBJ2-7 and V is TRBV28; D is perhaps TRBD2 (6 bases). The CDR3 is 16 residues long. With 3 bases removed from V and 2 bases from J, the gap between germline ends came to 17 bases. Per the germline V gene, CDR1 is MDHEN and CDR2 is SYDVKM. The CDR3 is CASSFRGRGGTYEQYF. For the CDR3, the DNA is TGTGCCAGCAGTTTTCGGGGCCGTGGGGGGACCTACGAGCAGTACTTC.

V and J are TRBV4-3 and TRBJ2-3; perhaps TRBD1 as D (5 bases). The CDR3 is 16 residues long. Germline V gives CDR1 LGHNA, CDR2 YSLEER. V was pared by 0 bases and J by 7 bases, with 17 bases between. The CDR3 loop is CASSQDEWQGRYTQYF. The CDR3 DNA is TGCGCCAGCAGCCAAGATGAGTGGCAGGGCCGCTATACGCAGTATTTT.

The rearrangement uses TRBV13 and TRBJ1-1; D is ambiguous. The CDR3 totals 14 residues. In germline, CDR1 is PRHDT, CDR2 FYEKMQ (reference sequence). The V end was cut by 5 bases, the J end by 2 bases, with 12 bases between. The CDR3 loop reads CASSLTRGNTEAFF. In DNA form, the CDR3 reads TGTGCCAGCAGCCTCACCCGTGGCAACACTGAAGCTTTCTTT.

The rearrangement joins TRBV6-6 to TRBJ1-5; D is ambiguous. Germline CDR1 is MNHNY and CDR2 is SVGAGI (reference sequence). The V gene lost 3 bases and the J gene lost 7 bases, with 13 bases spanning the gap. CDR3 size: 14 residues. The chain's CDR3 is CASSYLREWQPQHF. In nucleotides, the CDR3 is TGTGCCAGCAGTTATCTAAGAGAATGGCAGCCCCAGCATTTT.

The CDR3 loop is CASSGGQPNTEAFF. In DNA form, the CDR3 reads TGTGCCAGCAGCGGAGGGCAGCCGAACACTGAAGCTTTCTTT. The J gene is TRBJ1-1, the V gene TRBV5-4; D call uncertain. Germline V gives CDR1 SGHNT, CDR2 YYREEE (reference sequence). This CDR3 is built from 14 residues. The V end lost 4 bases, the J end lost 1 base, and 11 bases lay between the germline ends. Full variable domain (remainder filled in from reference TRBV5-4 and TRBJ1-1): ETGVTQSPTHLIKTRGQQVTLRCSSQSGHNTVSWYQQALGQGPQFIFQYYREEENGRGNFPPRFSGLQFPNYSSELNVNALELDDSALYLCASSGGQPNTEAFFGQGTRLTVV.

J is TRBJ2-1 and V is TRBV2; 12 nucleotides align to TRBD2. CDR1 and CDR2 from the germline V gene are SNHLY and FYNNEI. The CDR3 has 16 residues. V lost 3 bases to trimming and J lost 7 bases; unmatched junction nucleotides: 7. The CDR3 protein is CASSESLAGGKNEQFF. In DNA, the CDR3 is TGTGCCAGCAGTGAGTCTCTAGCGGGAGGGAAGAATGAGCAGTTCTTC.

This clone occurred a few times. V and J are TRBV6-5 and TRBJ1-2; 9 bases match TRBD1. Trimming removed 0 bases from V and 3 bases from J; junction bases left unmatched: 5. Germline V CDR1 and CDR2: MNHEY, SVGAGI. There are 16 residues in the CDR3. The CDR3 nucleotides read TGTGCCAGCAGTTACTCGACGGGACAGGGTGACTATGGCTACACCTTC. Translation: CASSYSTGQGDYGYTF.

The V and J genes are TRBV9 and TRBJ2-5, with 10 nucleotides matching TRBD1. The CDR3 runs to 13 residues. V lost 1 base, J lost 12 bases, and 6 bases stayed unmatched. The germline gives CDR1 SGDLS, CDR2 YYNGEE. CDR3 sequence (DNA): TGTGCCAGCAGCGTATCACCGGGACAGGGGAAGTACTTC. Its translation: CASSVSPGQGKYF. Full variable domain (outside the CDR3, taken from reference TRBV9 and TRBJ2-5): DSGVTQTPKHLITATGQRVTLRCSPRSGDLSVYWYQQSLDQGLQFLIQYYNGEERAKGNILERFSAQQFPDLHSELNLSSLELGDSALYFCASSVSPGQGKYFGPGTRLLVL.

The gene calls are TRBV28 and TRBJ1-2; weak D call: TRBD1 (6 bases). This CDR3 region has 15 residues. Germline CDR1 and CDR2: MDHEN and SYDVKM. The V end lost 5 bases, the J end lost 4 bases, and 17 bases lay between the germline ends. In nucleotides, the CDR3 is TGTGCCAGCAGTGGGGAATCCAGGGGAAGCTATGGCTACACCTTC. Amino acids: CASSGESRGSYGYTF.

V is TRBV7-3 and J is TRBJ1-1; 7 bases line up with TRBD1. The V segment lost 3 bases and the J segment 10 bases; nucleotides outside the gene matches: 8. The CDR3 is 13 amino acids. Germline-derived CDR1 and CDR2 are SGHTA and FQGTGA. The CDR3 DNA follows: TGTGCCAGCAGCTTGTTCCCGACAGGGATAGCTTTCTTT. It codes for CASSLFPTGIAFF.

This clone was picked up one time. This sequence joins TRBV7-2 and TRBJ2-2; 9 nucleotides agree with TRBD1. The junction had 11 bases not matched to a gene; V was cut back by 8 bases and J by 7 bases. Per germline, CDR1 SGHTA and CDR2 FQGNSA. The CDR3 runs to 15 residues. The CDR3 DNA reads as TGTGCCAGCGGAGAACAGGGGGCGCTTGGCGGGGAGCTGTTTTTT. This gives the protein CASGEQGALGGELFF. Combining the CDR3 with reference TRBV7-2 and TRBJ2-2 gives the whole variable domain GAGVSQSPSNKVTEKGKDVELRCDPISGHTALYWYRQSLGQGLEFLIYFQGNSAPDKSGLPSDRFSAERTGGSVSTLTIQRTQQEDSAVYLCASGEQGALGGELFFGEGSRLTVL.

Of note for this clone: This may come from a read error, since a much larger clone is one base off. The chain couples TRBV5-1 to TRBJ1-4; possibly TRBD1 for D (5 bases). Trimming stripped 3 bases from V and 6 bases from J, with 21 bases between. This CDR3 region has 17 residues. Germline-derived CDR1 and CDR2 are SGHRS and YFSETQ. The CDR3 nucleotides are TGCGCCAGCAGCTCGTCTAATTGGGCCAGGGAGGATGAAAAACTGTTTTTT. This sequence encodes CASSSSNWAREDEKLFF.

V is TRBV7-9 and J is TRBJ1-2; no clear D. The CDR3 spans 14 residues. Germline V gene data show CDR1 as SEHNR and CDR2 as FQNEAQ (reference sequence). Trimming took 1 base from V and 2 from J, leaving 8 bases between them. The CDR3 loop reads CASSLGGQNYGYTF. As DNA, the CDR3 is TGTGCCAGCAGCTTAGGCGGGCAGAACTATGGCTACACCTTC. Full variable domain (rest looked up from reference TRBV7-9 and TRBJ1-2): DTGVSQNPRHKITKRGQNVTFRCDPISEHNRLYWYRQTLGQGPEFLTYFQNEAQLEKSRLLSDRFSAERPKGSFSTLEIQRTEQGDSAMYLCASSLGGQNYGYTFGSGTRLTVV.

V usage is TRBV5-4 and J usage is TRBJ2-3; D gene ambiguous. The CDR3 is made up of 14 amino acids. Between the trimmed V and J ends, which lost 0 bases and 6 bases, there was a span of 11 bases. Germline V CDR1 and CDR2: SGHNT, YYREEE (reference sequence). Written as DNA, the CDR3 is TGTGCCAGCAGCTTGGGCAGCGTTGGCGATACGCAGTATTTT. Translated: CASSLGSVGDTQYF.

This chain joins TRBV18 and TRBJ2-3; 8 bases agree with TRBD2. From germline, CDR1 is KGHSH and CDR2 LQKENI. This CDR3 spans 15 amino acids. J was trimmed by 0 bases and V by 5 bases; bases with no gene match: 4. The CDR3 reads CASSISSGSTDTQYF. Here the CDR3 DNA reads TGTGCCAGCTCAATCTCTAGCGGGAGCACAGATACGCAGTATTTT.

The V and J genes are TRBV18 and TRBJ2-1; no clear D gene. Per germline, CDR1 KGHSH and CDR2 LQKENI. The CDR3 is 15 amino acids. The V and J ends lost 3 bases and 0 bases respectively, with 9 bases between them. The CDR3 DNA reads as TGTGCCAGCTCACCGACGGGCGGCTCCTACAATGAGCAGTTCTTC. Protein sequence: CASSPTGGSYNEQFF. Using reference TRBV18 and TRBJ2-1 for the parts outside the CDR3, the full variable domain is NAGVMQNPRHLVRRRGQEARLRCSPMKGHSHVYWYRQLPEEGLKFMVYLQKENIIDESGMPKERFSAEFPKEGPSILRIQQVVRGDSAAYFCASSPTGGSYNEQFFGPGTRLTVL.

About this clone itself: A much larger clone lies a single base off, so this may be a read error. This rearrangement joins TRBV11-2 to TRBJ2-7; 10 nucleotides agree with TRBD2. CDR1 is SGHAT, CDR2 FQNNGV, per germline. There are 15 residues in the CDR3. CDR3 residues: CASRSLAGRFYGQYF. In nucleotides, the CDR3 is TGTGCCAGCAGGTCACTAGCGGGACGATTCTACGGGCAGTACTTC.

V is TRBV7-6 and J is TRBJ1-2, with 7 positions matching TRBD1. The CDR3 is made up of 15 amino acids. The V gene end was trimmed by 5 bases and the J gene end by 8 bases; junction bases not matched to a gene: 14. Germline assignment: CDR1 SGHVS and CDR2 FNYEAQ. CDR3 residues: CASSGSGRGQEGYTF. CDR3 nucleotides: TGTGCCAGCAGCGGTAGCGGAAGGGGGCAAGAGGGCTACACCTTC.

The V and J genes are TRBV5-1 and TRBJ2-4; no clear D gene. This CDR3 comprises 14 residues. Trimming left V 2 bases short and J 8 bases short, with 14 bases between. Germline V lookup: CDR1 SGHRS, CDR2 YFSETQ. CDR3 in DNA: TGCGCCAGCAGCTTAGGCCGGATCGAGGACATTCAGTACTTC. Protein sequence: CASSLGRIEDIQYF.